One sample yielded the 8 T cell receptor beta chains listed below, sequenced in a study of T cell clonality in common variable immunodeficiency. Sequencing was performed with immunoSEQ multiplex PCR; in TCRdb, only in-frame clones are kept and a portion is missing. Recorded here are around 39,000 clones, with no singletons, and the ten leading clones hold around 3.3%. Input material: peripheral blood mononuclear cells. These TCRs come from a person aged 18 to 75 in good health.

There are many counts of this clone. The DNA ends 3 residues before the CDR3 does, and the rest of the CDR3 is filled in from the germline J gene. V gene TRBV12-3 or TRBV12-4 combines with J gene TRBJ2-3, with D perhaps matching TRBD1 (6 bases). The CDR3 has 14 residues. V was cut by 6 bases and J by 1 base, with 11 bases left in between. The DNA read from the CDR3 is TGTGCCAGCAGACAGGGTTTGGGCACAGATACG. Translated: CASRQGLGTDT. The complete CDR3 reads CASRQGLGTDTQYF.

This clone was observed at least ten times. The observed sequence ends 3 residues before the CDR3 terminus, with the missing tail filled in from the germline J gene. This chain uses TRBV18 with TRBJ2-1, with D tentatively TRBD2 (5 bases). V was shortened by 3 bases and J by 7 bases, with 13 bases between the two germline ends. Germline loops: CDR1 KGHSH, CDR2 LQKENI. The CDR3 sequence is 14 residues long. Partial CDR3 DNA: TGTGCCAGCTCACCCCTACTTTCGGGGAATGAG. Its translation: CASSPLLSGNE. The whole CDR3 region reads CASSPLLSGNEQFF.

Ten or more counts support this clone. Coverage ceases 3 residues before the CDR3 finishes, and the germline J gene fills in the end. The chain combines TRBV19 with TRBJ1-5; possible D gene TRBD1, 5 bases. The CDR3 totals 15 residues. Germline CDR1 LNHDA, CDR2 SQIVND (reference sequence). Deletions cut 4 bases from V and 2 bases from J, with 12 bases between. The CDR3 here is CASSKRWGGNQPQHF. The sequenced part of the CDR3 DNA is TGTGCCAGTAGTAAAAGGTGGGGCGGCAATCAGCCC.

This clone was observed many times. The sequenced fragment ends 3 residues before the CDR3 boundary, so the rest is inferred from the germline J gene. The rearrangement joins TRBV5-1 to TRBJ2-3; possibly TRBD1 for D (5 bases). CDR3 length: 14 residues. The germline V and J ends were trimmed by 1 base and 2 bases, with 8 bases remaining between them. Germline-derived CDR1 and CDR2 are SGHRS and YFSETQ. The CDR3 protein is CASSLMDITDTQYF. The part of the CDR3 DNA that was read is TGCGCCAGCAGCTTGATGGACATCACAGATACG.

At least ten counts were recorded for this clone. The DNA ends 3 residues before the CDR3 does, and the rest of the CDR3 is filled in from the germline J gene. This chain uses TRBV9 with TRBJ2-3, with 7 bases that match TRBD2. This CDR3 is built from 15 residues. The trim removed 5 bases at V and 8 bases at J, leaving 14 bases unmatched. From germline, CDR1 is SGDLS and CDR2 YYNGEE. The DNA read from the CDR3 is TGTGCCAGCAGTGTGAGCGGGACCAGAGAGTCTACG. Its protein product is CASSVSGTREST. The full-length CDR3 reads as CASSVSGTRESTQYF. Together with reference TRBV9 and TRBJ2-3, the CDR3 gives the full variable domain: DSGVTQTPKHLITATGQRVTLRCSPRSGDLSVYWYQQSLDQGLQFLIQYYNGEERAKGNILERFSAQQFPDLHSELNLSSLELGDSALYFCASSVSGTRESTQYFGPGTRLTVL.

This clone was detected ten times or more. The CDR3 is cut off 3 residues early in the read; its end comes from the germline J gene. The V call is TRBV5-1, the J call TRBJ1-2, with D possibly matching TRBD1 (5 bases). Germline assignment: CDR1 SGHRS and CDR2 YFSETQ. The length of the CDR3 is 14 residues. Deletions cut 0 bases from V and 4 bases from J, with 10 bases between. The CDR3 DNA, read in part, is TGCGCCAGCAGCTTGGGCGGCCAGGGCTATGGC. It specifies CASSLGGQGYG. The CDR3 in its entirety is CASSLGGQGYGYTF. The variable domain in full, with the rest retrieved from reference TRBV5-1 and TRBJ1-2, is KAGVTQTPRYLIKTRGQQVTLSCSPISGHRSVSWYQQTPGQGLQFLFEYFSETQRNKGNFPGRFSGRQFSNSRSEMNVSTLELGDSALYLCASSLGGQGYGYTFGSGTRLTVV.

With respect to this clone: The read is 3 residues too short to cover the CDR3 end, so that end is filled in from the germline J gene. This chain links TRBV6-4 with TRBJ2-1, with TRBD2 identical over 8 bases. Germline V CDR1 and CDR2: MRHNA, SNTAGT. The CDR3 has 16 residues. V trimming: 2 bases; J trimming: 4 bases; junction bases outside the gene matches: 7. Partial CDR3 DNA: TGTGCCAGCAGTGACACACCGGGACTAGATTACAATGAG. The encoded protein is CASSDTPGLDYNE. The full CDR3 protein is CASSDTPGLDYNEQFF.

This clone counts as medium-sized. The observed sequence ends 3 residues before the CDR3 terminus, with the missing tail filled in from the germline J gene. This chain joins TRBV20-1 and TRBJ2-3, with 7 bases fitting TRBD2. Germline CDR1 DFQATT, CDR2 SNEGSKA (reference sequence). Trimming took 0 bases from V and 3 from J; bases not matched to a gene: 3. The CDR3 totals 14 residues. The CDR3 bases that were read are TGCAGTGCTAGAGAGCGGGGGTGGACAGATACG. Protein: CSARERGWTDT. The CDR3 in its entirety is CSARERGWTDTQYF.